This T cell receptor (beta chain) was sequenced during a study of cytomegalovirus exposure and HLA in healthy donors. About the research overall: A later analysis reported the same platform for the roughly 120 validation repertoires and the 500 to 700 first-cohort repertoires.

In the case of this clone: Its antigen is not identified.

Only in-frame clones appear in the TCRdb table, and some are missing; sequencing was by immunoSEQ multiplex PCR. The sample carries about 73,000 clones, over 85% recorded once. Study-level results: Reports described diagnosis of cytomegalovirus status by the classifier as highly specific and sensitive. The finding came from a later analysis; first-cohort TCR clusters tended to co-occur in the roughly 120 validation repertoires.

The V end was cut by 1 base, the J end by 4 bases, with 14 bases between. Germline loops: CDR1 MGHRA, CDR2 YSYEKL. This CDR3 has 15 residues. This TCR was sampled from a woman between 18 and 30 years old in good health and CMV-seropositive. Sequenced input: PBMCs. This chain joins TRBV4-1 and TRBJ2-7, with a weak D call TRBD2 (6 bases). For the CDR3, the DNA is TGCGCCAGCAGCCAAGCGTCCGTGGGAGGATACGAGCAGTACTTC. It codes for CASSQASVGGYEQYF.